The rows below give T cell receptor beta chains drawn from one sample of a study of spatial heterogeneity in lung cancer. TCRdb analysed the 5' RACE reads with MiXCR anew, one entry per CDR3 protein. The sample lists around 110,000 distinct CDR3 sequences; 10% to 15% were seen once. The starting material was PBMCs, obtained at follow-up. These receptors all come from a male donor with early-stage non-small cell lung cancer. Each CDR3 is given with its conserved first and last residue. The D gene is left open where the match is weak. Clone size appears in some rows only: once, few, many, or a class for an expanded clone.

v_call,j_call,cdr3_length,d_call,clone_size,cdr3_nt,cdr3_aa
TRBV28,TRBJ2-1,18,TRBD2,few,TGTGCCAGCAGTTTATCCGCTCTGAAGCGGGGGTATTACAATGAGCAGTTCTTC,CASSLSALKRGYYNEQFF
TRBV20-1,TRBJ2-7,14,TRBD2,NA,TGCAGTGCTAGAGTGAACGGGGGGGGTTACGAGCAGTACTTC,CSARVNGGGYEQYF
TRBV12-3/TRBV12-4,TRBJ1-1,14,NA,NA,TGTGCCAGCAGCCCCATGGGGCTGAACACTGAAGCTTTCTTT,CASSPMGLNTEAFF
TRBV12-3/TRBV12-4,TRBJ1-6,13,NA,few,TGTGCCAGCAGTCCGGGTGCCGAGTCACCCCTCCACTTT,CASSPGAESPLHF
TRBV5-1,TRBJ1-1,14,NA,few,TGCGCCAGCAGCACGGCGGGTTTGAACACTGAAGCTTTCTTT,CASSTAGLNTEAFF
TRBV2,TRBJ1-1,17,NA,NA,TGTGCCAGCAGGTACGGGGGTAACGTTTTATTGGACACTGAAGCTTTCTTT,CASRYGGNVLLDTEAFF
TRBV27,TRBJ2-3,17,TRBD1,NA,TGTGCCAGCAGTTCCGGGACAGGGCTCTGGCTGACAGATACGCAGTATTTT,CASSSGTGLWLTDTQYF
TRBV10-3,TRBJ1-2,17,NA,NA,TGTGCCATCAGTGAGTCGTGGGACGGCCCCTCAGGCTATGGCTACACCTTC,CAISESWDGPSGYGYTF
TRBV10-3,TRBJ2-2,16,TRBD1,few,TGTGCCATCAGTGAATTTGGGACAGAGAACACCGGGGAGCTGTTTTTT,CAISEFGTENTGELFF
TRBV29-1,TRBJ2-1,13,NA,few,TGCAGCGTTGCAAGTCAGGGGCACAATGAGCAGTTCTTC,CSVASQGHNEQFF
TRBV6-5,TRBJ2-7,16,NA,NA,TGTGCCAGCAGGTTGGTCGGGCAGGGGACCACCTACGAGCAGTACTTC,CASRLVGQGTTYEQYF
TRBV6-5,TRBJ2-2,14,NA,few,TGTGCCAGCAGTTACAGGCCCAACATCGGGGAGCTGTTTTTT,CASSYRPNIGELFF
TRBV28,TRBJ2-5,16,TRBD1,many,TGTGCCAGCAGTTTACATCCGGGACAGGGAAAAGAGACCCAGTACTTC,CASSLHPGQGKETQYF
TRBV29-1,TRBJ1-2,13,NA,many,TGCAGCTCCTTTTGGGCCGGGGCGAATGGCTACACCTTC,CSSFWAGANGYTF
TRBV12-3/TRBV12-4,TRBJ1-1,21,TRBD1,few,TGTGCCAGCAGTTTAGCGATCCGCTTTCTCGGGACAGGGGCTCAGAACACTGAAGCTTTCTTT,CASSLAIRFLGTGAQNTEAFF
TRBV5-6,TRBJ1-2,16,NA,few,TGTGCCAGCAGCCAAATTATGACCGGGACCGACTATGGCTACACCTTC,CASSQIMTGTDYGYTF
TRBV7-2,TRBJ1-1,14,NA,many,TGTGCCAGCAGCCGAGGACAGAGAGACACTGAAGCTTTCTTT,CASSRGQRDTEAFF
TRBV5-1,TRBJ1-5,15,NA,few,TGCGCCAGCAGCTTGCAGGGGAATAGCAATCAGCCCCAGCATTTT,CASSLQGNSNQPQHF
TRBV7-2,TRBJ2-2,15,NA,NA,TGTGCCAGCAGCGCGGGACAGACGAACACCGGGGAGCTGTTTTTT,CASSAGQTNTGELFF
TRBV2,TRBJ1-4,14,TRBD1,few,TGTGCCAGCAGTAGACAGGGACCTAATGAAAAACTGTTTTTT,CASSRQGPNEKLFF
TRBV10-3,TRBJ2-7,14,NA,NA,TGTGCCATCAGTGAGTTGAGCGGCTGGGACGAGCAGTACTTC,CAISELSGWDEQYF
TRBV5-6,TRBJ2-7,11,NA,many,TGTGCCAGCAGCTCCGGTGGCGAGCAGTACTTC,CASSSGGEQYF
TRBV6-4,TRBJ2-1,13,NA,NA,TGTGCCAGCAGTGGGGAAGGGGCCAGTGAGCAGTTCTTC,CASSGEGASEQFF
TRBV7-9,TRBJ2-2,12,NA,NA,TGTGCCAGCAGCCTAGAGGACAGGGAGCTGTTTTTT,CASSLEDRELFF
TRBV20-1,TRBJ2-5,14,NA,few,TGCAGTGCTAGAGATACGAAGGACACAAAGACCCAGTACTTC,CSARDTKDTKTQYF
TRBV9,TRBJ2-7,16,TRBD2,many,TGTGCCAGCAGCGGAGCCTCGACTAGCGGGTCCTACGAGCAGTACTTC,CASSGASTSGSYEQYF
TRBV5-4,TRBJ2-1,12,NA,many,TGTGCCAGCAGTCGAAAAGGCGATGAGCAGTTCTTC,CASSRKGDEQFF
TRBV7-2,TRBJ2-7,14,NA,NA,TGTGCCAGCAGCTTATCAATCAGAGAGTACGAGCAGTACTTC,CASSLSIREYEQYF
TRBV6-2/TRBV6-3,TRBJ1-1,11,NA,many,TGTGCCAGCAGTCGGGGATTCGAAGCTTTCTTT,CASSRGFEAFF
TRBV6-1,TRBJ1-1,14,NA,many,TGTGCCAGCAGTGAATGGGAGGGGGTCACTGAAGCTTTCTTT,CASSEWEGVTEAFF
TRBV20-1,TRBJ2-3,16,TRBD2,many,TGCAGTGCTAGGCAACGGCTAGCGGGGGTAGGAGATACGCAGTATTTT,CSARQRLAGVGDTQYF
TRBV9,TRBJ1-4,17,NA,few,TGTGCCAGCAGCGTAGATGGGGGGCTTGGCACTAATGAAAAACTGTTTTTT,CASSVDGGLGTNEKLFF
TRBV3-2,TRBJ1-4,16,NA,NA,TGTGCCAGCACCTCACCCGGGACAGTGGGGAAAGAAAAACTGTTTTTT,CASTSPGTVGKEKLFF
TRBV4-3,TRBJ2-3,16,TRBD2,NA,TGCGCCAGCAGCCAAGATAAACTAGCGGTATATAATACGCAGTATTTT,CASSQDKLAVYNTQYF
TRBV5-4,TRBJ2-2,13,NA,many,TGTGCCAGCAGCCCGGAGTGGCCCGGGGAGCTGTTTTTT,CASSPEWPGELFF
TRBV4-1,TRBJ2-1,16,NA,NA,TGCGCCAGCAGCCAAGTTCTGAGGTCTTTTTCCGATGAGCAGTTCTTC,CASSQVLRSFSDEQFF
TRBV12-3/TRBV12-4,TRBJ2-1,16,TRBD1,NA,TGTGCCAGTAACGGACAGGGGGCAATCGGTTACAATGAGCAGTTCTTC,CASNGQGAIGYNEQFF
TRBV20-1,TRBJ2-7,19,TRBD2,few,TGCAGTGCTAGAGGCAGTCCGGGACTAGCCCTCAGGAGCTCCTACGAGCAGTACTTC,CSARGSPGLALRSSYEQYF
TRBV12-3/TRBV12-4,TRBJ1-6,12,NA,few,TGTGCCAGCACCTCACGGAATTCACCCCTCCACTTT,CASTSRNSPLHF
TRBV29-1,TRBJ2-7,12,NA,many,TGCAGCGCCAGGACTTCGGGGAACGAGCAGTACTTC,CSARTSGNEQYF
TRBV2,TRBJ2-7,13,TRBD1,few,TGTGCCAGCCAGGGGACAGAGATCTACGAGCAGTACTTC,CASQGTEIYEQYF
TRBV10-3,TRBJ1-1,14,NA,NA,TGTGCCATCAGTGAGGGGGGCCCGAACACTGAAGCTTTCTTT,CAISEGGPNTEAFF
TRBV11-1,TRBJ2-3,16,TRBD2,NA,TGTGCCAGCAGCCCCCGACTAGCGGGGGCATTGAATACGCAGTATTTT,CASSPRLAGALNTQYF
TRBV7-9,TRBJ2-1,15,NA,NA,TGTGCCAGCAGCCTGGGGGCCTTTAACCTACATGAGCAGTTCTTC,CASSLGAFNLHEQFF
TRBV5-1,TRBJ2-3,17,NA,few,TGCGCCAGCAGCTTGGCCATGGGACGGACCCTCGCAGATACGCAGTATTTT,CASSLAMGRTLADTQYF
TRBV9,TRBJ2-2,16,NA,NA,TGTGCCAGCAGCCCTTCTTTGGGCATGCAATACGGGGAGCTGTTTTTT,CASSPSLGMQYGELFF
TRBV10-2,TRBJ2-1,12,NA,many,TGCGCCAGCAGTGAGAATAGGGAGAGGCAGTTCTTC,CASSENRERQFF
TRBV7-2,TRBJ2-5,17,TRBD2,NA,TGTGCCAGCAGCTTACTGGCGGGGGGGCCGAGGATAAAGACCCAGTACTTC,CASSLLAGGPRIKTQYF
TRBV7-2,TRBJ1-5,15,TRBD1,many,TGTGCCAGCAGCTTCGGGACAGATAGCAATCAGCCCCAGCATTTT,CASSFGTDSNQPQHF
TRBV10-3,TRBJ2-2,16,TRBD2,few,TGTGCCATCAACAGAGGGATAGCGGGGAGTCTCGGGGAGCTGTTTTTT,CAINRGIAGSLGELFF
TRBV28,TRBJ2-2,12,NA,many,TGTGCCAGCAACACGAACACCGGGGAGCTGTTTTTT,CASNTNTGELFF
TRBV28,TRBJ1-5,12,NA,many,TGTGCCAGCAGTTTCGGGTGGCAGCCCCAGCATTTT,CASSFGWQPQHF